This passage covers 3 T cell receptor beta chains from one sample sequenced in a study of patients and donors after allogeneic stem cell transplantation. TCRdb processed the RT-PCR reads anew with MiXCR; each CDR3 protein has one entry. The repertoire has about 230,000 distinct CDR3 sequences, less than 15% of them found once; the top ten carry 11%. The specimen sequenced was blood, either unsorted or a sorted T cell fraction (not recorded which). All receptors come from a human donor who was either an allogeneic HSCT recipient or a stem cell or donor lymphocyte infusion donor (not recorded which). It is not recorded whose cells these are; they may come from a transplant donor.

CDR3 sequence (DNA): TGTGCCAGCAGCCAGATCACAGGGATATTCGGCGAGCAGTACTTC. Amino acid sequence: CASSQITGIFGEQYF. The chain employs TRBV7-8 and TRBJ2-7; D may be TRBD1 (6 bases). Trimming took 5 bases from V and 6 from J, leaving 20 bases between them. This CDR3 comprises 15 residues. The germline gives CDR1 SGHVS, CDR2 FQNEAQ.

The chain has TRBV18 and TRBJ2-3; D is undetermined. In germline, CDR1 is KGHSH, CDR2 LQKENI. With 3 bases removed from V and 4 bases from J, the gap between germline ends came to 14 bases. The CDR3 is made up of 15 amino acids. CDR3 DNA sequence: TGTGCCAGCTCACCGGGTCGGAGTTCAGCAGATACGCAGTATTTT. This translates into CASSPGRSSADTQYF.

This rearrangement joins TRBV7-9 to TRBJ2-4; 7 nucleotides align to TRBD1. CDR1 and CDR2 from the germline V gene are SEHNR and FQNEAQ (reference sequence). This CDR3 comprises 11 residues. Trimming at V came to 1 base and at J to 15 bases, leaving 3 bases not matched to a gene. The CDR3 loop is CASSLGQGVYF. In DNA form, the CDR3 reads TGTGCCAGCAGCTTAGGACAGGGAGTGTACTTC.